A selection of T cell receptor beta chains follows, all from one sample in a study of CD8+CD57+ T cells in acquired aplastic anemia. Each CDR3 protein gets one entry after TCRdb re-called the reads with MiXCR. The sample includes 250,000 to 300,000 distinct CDR3 sequences, 56% of them seen just once. Specimen: sorted CD4+, CD8+, or CD8+CD57+ T cells (not recorded which) from PBMCs. Receptors were obtained from a human donor with severe aplastic anemia or a healthy control (not recorded which). Each CDR3 is given with its conserved first and last residue. The D gene is left open where the match is weak. The listing skips clone size in some rows; elsewhere it reads once, few, many or a size class.

j_gene: TRBJ1-6
v_gene: TRBV20-1
d_gene: .
abundance: .
CDR3aa: CSLRESGSPLHF
CDR3nt: TGCAGTCTCCGGGAGTCGGGATCACCCCTCCACTTT

j_gene: TRBJ1-6
v_gene: TRBV14
d_gene: .
abundance: .
CDR3aa: CASSHQSYNSPLHF
CDR3nt: TGTGCCAGCAGCCACCAATCCTATAATTCACCCCTCCACTTT

j_gene: TRBJ2-7
v_gene: TRBV5-1
d_gene: .
abundance: once
CDR3aa: CASSLVLGFNEQYF
CDR3nt: TGCGCCAGCAGCTTGGTATTGGGGTTCAACGAGCAGTACTTC

j_gene: TRBJ2-3
v_gene: TRBV7-8
d_gene: .
abundance: once
CDR3aa: CASGGSGTDTQYF
CDR3nt: TGTGCCAGCGGGGGCTCGGGCACAGATACGCAGTATTTT

j_gene: TRBJ2-3
v_gene: TRBV19
d_gene: .
abundance: few
CDR3aa: CASRNSPASSDTQYF
CDR3nt: TGTGCCAGTAGGAACTCCCCTGCCTCGTCAGATACGCAGTATTTT

j_gene: TRBJ2-3
v_gene: TRBV24-1
d_gene: .
abundance: .
CDR3aa: CATSESTDTQYF
CDR3nt: TGTGCCACCAGTGAGAGCACAGATACGCAGTATTTT

j_gene: TRBJ2-2
v_gene: TRBV20-1
d_gene: TRBD2
abundance: .
CDR3aa: CSARGSGGAGELFF
CDR3nt: TGCAGTGCTAGGGGTAGCGGGGGGGCCGGGGAGCTGTTTTTT

j_gene: TRBJ2-1
v_gene: TRBV29-1
d_gene: .
abundance: .
CDR3aa: CSVEDTYNEQFF
CDR3nt: TGCAGCGTTGAGGACACCTACAATGAGCAGTTCTTC

j_gene: TRBJ2-5
v_gene: TRBV7-8
d_gene: .
abundance: .
CDR3aa: CASSFYICSAGTVQETQYF
CDR3nt: .

j_gene: TRBJ1-2
v_gene: TRBV20-1
d_gene: TRBD1
abundance: .
CDR3aa: CSANEPGQGRHGYTF
CDR3nt: TGCAGTGCTAACGAACCGGGACAGGGACGTCATGGCTACACCTTC

j_gene: TRBJ2-5
v_gene: TRBV10-3
d_gene: .
abundance: .
CDR3aa: CAISEADYQETQYF
CDR3nt: TGTGCCATCAGTGAGGCTGACTACCAAGAGACCCAGTACTTC

j_gene: TRBJ2-3
v_gene: TRBV20-1
d_gene: .
abundance: .
CDR3aa: CSARDLEQGTDTQYF
CDR3nt: TGCAGTGCTAGAGATTTGGAACAGGGCACAGATACGCAGTATTTT

j_gene: TRBJ1-2
v_gene: TRBV5-6
d_gene: .
abundance: many
CDR3aa: CASSSAQTGHPNYGYTF
CDR3nt: TGTGCCAGCAGCTCCGCACAGACGGGACATCCTAACTATGGCTACACCTTC

j_gene: TRBJ2-1
v_gene: TRBV5-1
d_gene: TRBD1
abundance: .
CDR3aa: CASSAGQGRNEQFF
CDR3nt: TGCGCCAGCAGCGCTGGACAGGGGAGAAATGAGCAGTTCTTC

j_gene: TRBJ1-2
v_gene: TRBV19
d_gene: TRBD1
abundance: few
CDR3aa: CASRMGQYPNYGYTF
CDR3nt: TGTGCCAGTAGAATGGGACAGTATCCTAACTATGGCTACACCTTC

j_gene: TRBJ2-7
v_gene: TRBV6-2/TRBV6-3
d_gene: .
abundance: .
CDR3aa: CASHVPPYEQYF
CDR3nt: TGTGCCAGCCATGTCCCCCCCTACGAGCAGTACTTC

j_gene: TRBJ2-1
v_gene: TRBV10-3
d_gene: .
abundance: .
CDR3aa: CAISGLAGYNEQFF
CDR3nt: TGTGCCATCAGTGGACTGGCGGGGTACAATGAGCAGTTCTTC

j_gene: TRBJ2-5
v_gene: TRBV19
d_gene: TRBD2
abundance: .
CDR3aa: CASSTRTSGGARETQYF
CDR3nt: TGTGCCAGTAGTACCCGGACTAGCGGGGGAGCAAGAGAGACCCAGTACTTC

j_gene: TRBJ1-2
v_gene: TRBV6-1
d_gene: .
abundance: few
CDR3aa: CASSRFGGPLPNYGYTF
CDR3nt: TGTGCCAGCAGTCGGTTTGGCGGGCCGTTACCAAACTATGGCTACACCTTC

j_gene: TRBJ1-1
v_gene: TRBV19
d_gene: .
abundance: .
CDR3aa: CASSMTRDRPEAFF
CDR3nt: TGTGCCAGTAGTATGACGCGAGACAGACCTGAAGCTTTCTTT

j_gene: TRBJ2-3
v_gene: TRBV2
d_gene: .
abundance: .
CDR3aa: CASSDSTDTQYF
CDR3nt: TGTGCCAGCAGTGACAGCACAGATACGCAGTATTTT

j_gene: TRBJ2-1
v_gene: TRBV9
d_gene: TRBD2
abundance: many
CDR3aa: CASSVRLAGGPQFF
CDR3nt: TGTGCCAGCAGCGTCAGACTAGCGGGGGGCCCCCAGTTCTTC

j_gene: TRBJ2-2
v_gene: TRBV19
d_gene: .
abundance: many
CDR3aa: CASSIASNTGELFF
CDR3nt: TGTGCCAGTAGTATCGCCTCGAACACCGGGGAGCTGTTTTTT

j_gene: TRBJ2-4
v_gene: TRBV7-6
d_gene: .
abundance: .
CDR3aa: CASSLARTEPRNIQYF
CDR3nt: TGTGCCAGCAGCTTAGCGCGGACAGAGCCAAGAAACATTCAGTACTTC

j_gene: TRBJ2-3
v_gene: TRBV7-6
d_gene: TRBD1
abundance: few
CDR3aa: CASSHTGGRTDTQYF
CDR3nt: TGTGCCAGCAGTCACACAGGGGGGCGTACAGATACGCAGTATTTT

j_gene: TRBJ1-2
v_gene: TRBV29-1
d_gene: TRBD1
abundance: .
CDR3aa: CSVTQGSHSNYGYTF
CDR3nt: TGCAGCGTAACACAGGGGTCCCATTCTAACTATGGCTACACCTTC

j_gene: TRBJ2-7
v_gene: TRBV19
d_gene: TRBD1
abundance: many
CDR3aa: CASSPRTGTGDSEQYF
CDR3nt: TGTGCCAGTAGTCCGCGTACCGGGACAGGGGACTCCGAGCAGTACTTC

j_gene: TRBJ2-2
v_gene: TRBV7-2
d_gene: TRBD2
abundance: many
CDR3aa: CASSLLAGGPGELFF
CDR3nt: TGTGCCAGCAGCCTTCTAGCGGGGGGGCCCGGGGAGCTGTTTTTT

j_gene: TRBJ1-4
v_gene: TRBV19
d_gene: .
abundance: many
CDR3aa: CASSIGGFAEKLFF
CDR3nt: TGTGCCAGTAGTATAGGGGGGTTCGCGGAAAAACTGTTTTTT

j_gene: TRBJ2-2
v_gene: TRBV24-1
d_gene: .
abundance: .
CDR3aa: CATSANREKGGELFF
CDR3nt: TGTGCCACCAGTGCTAATAGGGAAAAGGGCGGGGAGCTGTTTTTT

j_gene: TRBJ2-5
v_gene: TRBV7-8
d_gene: TRBD1
abundance: once
CDR3aa: CASSQATGGIETQYF
CDR3nt: TGCGCCAGCAGCCAAGCGACAGGGGGCATAGAGACCCAGTACTTC

j_gene: TRBJ2-7
v_gene: TRBV29-1
d_gene: TRBD2
abundance: .
CDR3aa: CSVERLAGEAYEQYF
CDR3nt: TGCAGCGTTGAGAGATTAGCGGGAGAAGCGTACGAGCAGTACTTC

j_gene: TRBJ1-6
v_gene: TRBV7-9
d_gene: .
abundance: few
CDR3aa: CASSLTTGNSPLHF
CDR3nt: TGTGCCAGCAGCTTGACGACCGGGAACTCACCCCTCCACTTT

j_gene: TRBJ2-2
v_gene: TRBV7-8
d_gene: TRBD2
abundance: .
CDR3aa: CASSLSGVGTGELFF
CDR3nt: TGTGCCAGCAGCCTTAGCGGGGTGGGCACCGGGGAGCTGTTTTTT

j_gene: TRBJ1-6
v_gene: TRBV9
d_gene: .
abundance: few
CDR3aa: CASSLDSNSPLHF
CDR3nt: TGTGCCAGCAGCCTTGACAGCAATTCACCCCTCCACTTT

j_gene: TRBJ1-1
v_gene: TRBV5-1
d_gene: .
abundance: .
CDR3aa: CASSSGGMNTEAFF
CDR3nt: TGCGCCAGCAGCTCCGGGGGGATGAACACTGAAGCTTTCTTT

j_gene: TRBJ1-3
v_gene: TRBV30
d_gene: TRBD1
abundance: few
CDR3aa: CAGDRVSGNTIYF
CDR3nt: TGTGCCGGTGACAGGGTCTCTGGAAACACCATATATTTT

j_gene: TRBJ2-3
v_gene: TRBV24-1
d_gene: .
abundance: .
CDR3aa: CATSDGHGDTQYF
CDR3nt: TGTGCCACCAGTGACGGGCACGGGGATACGCAGTATTTT

j_gene: TRBJ2-7
v_gene: TRBV7-9
d_gene: TRBD2
abundance: .
CDR3aa: CASSLVDSGGPTYEQYF
CDR3nt: TGTGCCAGCAGCTTGGTTGATAGCGGGGGACCTACCTACGAGCAGTACTTC

j_gene: TRBJ1-3
v_gene: TRBV3-1
d_gene: .
abundance: many
CDR3aa: CASSQGTSSGNTIYF
CDR3nt: TGTGCCAGCAGCCAAGGGACGAGCTCTGGAAACACCATATATTTT

j_gene: TRBJ1-2
v_gene: TRBV5-4
d_gene: TRBD1
abundance: .
CDR3aa: CASSQTGTGDYGYTF
CDR3nt: TGTGCCAGCAGCCAAACCGGGACAGGGGACTATGGCTACACCTTC

j_gene: TRBJ2-1
v_gene: TRBV20-1
d_gene: TRBD2
abundance: .
CDR3aa: CSAPISGHSYNEQFF
CDR3nt: TGCAGTGCGCCCATTAGCGGGCACTCCTACAATGAGCAGTTCTTC

j_gene: TRBJ2-1
v_gene: TRBV12-3/TRBV12-4
d_gene: TRBD1
abundance: many
CDR3aa: CASSLGQGALSYYNEQFF
CDR3nt: TGTGCCAGCAGTTTGGGGCAGGGGGCCCTAAGCTACTACAATGAGCAGTTCTTC

j_gene: TRBJ2-7
v_gene: TRBV28
d_gene: TRBD1
abundance: .
CDR3aa: CASSLYRGYRGQTYEQYF
CDR3nt: TGTGCCAGCAGTTTATACAGGGGGTACAGGGGGCAAACCTACGAGCAGTACTTC

j_gene: TRBJ2-1
v_gene: TRBV12-3/TRBV12-4
d_gene: TRBD2
abundance: .
CDR3aa: CASRQRDHNEQFF
CDR3nt: TGTGCCAGCAGGCAGCGGGACCACAATGAGCAGTTCTTC

j_gene: TRBJ1-2
v_gene: TRBV19
d_gene: .
abundance: many
CDR3aa: CASSPEGSYGYTF
CDR3nt: TGTGCCAGTAGTCCTGAAGGTTCCTATGGCTACACCTTC

j_gene: TRBJ2-5
v_gene: TRBV24-1
d_gene: TRBD1
abundance: .
CDR3aa: CATSDPGQGVLETQYF
CDR3nt: TGTGCCACCAGTGACCCGGGACAGGGGGTTTTAGAGACCCAGTACTTC

j_gene: TRBJ1-1
v_gene: TRBV29-1
d_gene: TRBD1
abundance: many
CDR3aa: CSVEGTGGFTEAFF
CDR3nt: TGCAGCGTTGAAGGGACAGGGGGCTTCACTGAAGCTTTCTTT

j_gene: TRBJ1-2
v_gene: TRBV28
d_gene: .
abundance: many
CDR3aa: CASSLGLYGYTF
CDR3nt: TGTGCCAGCAGTTTAGGGCTGTATGGCTACACCTTC

j_gene: TRBJ2-1
v_gene: TRBV20-1
d_gene: .
abundance: .
CDR3aa: CSASRASDEQFF
CDR3nt: TGCAGTGCTAGTCGGGCCTCCGATGAGCAGTTCTTC

j_gene: TRBJ2-5
v_gene: TRBV2
d_gene: .
abundance: .
CDR3aa: CASSEAPKAGETQYF
CDR3nt: TGTGCCAGCAGTGAAGCCCCAAAGGCCGGGGAGACCCAGTACTTC

j_gene: TRBJ1-2
v_gene: TRBV9
d_gene: TRBD1
abundance: .
CDR3aa: CASSGIAGQGAYGYTF
CDR3nt: TGTGCCAGCAGCGGGATAGCGGGACAGGGTGCCTATGGCTACACCTTC

j_gene: TRBJ2-6
v_gene: TRBV3-1
d_gene: TRBD1
abundance: .
CDR3aa: CASSVPPGQGGSGANVLTF
CDR3nt: TGTGCCAGCAGCGTACCTCCGGGACAGGGAGGCTCTGGGGCCAACGTCCTGACTTTC

j_gene: TRBJ2-3
v_gene: TRBV13
d_gene: .
abundance: .
CDR3aa: CASSLRLRRGTSTDTQYF
CDR3nt: TGTGCCAGCAGCTTACGGCTGCGGAGGGGTACTAGCACAGATACGCAGTATTTT